This TCR beta chain is from a study of vaccination effects on CD4 cells after COVID-19 (dated by TCRdb to the early 2020s). Looking at the study overall: In the ViraFEST assay, PBMC were stimulated with viral peptide pools, and antigen-specific CD4+ T cell clonotypes were then identified by expansion using TCR sequencing. In a couple of convalescent patients, pre-vaccine samples were collected 16 days and one week ahead of the first dose, 142 and 148 days after COVID-19 diagnosis. SARS-CoV-2 spike-specific CD4+ TCR repertoires from before and after mRNA vaccination were compared in COVID-19 convalescent patients and in infection-naive vaccine recipients. Each well held some 1.9 million PBMC cultured in IMDM containing roughly 5.1% human AB serum, 9.5 to 10 IU/ml IL-2 and gentamicin, along with around 9.4 ug/ml peptides. A total of 9 to 11 COVID-19 convalescent patients and a handful of SARS-CoV-2-naive healthy vaccine recipients were included in the full study. Two doses of either the BNT162b2 or the mRNA-1273 mRNA SARS-CoV-2 vaccine were administered to participants. The Oncomine TCR Beta short-read assay on an Illumina iSeq 100 was used to sequence cultures from other donors in the study.

After around 11 days of culture, CD4+ T cells were isolated with the EasySep CD4+ T cell isolation kit. PCR-confirmed SARS-CoV-2 infection had occurred in convalescent patients between March and December 2020, before the Alpha, Beta and Delta variants emerged in the United States. Half of the culture medium was replaced with fresh IL-2-containing medium on days 3 and 7. Unless noted otherwise, every peptide stimulation condition was grown in triplicate wells. PBMC were separated from whole blood using Ficoll-Paque Plus gradient centrifugation and were then either cryopreserved at -140C or used fresh. The QIAamp micro DNA kit was used to extract genomic DNA from the cultured CD4+ T cells. The germline V gene specifies LGHNA as CDR1 and YNFKEQ as CDR2. The CDR3 numbers 14 residues from cysteine through phenylalanine. Only CDR3 DNA is held: 42 bases, read in frame from base 1. The germline V and J ends show losses of 3 bases and 7 bases respectively, and no gene match explains 6 bases of the junction.

Libraries were constructed by the immunoSEQ multiplex PCR assay. DNA from the cultured and isolated CD4+ T cells underwent TCR beta CDR3 sequencing. Concerning the study's data processing: The analysis removed non-productive TCR sequences, trimmed reads to the CDR3 region, and retained only CDR3s that were 7 or more amino acids long. Antigen-specific clonotypes were identified with the MANAFEST web app by comparing expansion in peptide wells against reference cultures. To count as positive, a clone had to show expansion at FDR<0.05 compared with the reference and with all other wells, an odds ratio above 5, and a frequency above 0.1% in two replicate wells. A clonotype was called cross-reactive if it was significantly expanded both in SARS-CoV-2 spike wells and in at least one common cold coronavirus spike condition. Levenshtein distance calculated with the stringdist R package was used to assess CDR3 similarity, and unrooted trees were constructed with ape in R 3.6.1. TCRdb's version of the immuneACCESS table is confined to in-frame rearrangements and falls short of the full clone set. An unresolved V gene accounts for under half of the shortfall where checked; the remainder is of unknown origin. V and J calls and clone size are given by that table; D and trimming were obtained from the DNA. The sample table contains about 64,000 clones; only one count was recorded for more than 60% of them. Roughly a quarter of the sample belongs to the ten largest clones.

On this clone itself: There is no known antigen for this receptor. It has no much larger one-base neighbor in the sample; base qualities were not kept.

What the work shows at the level of the full study, not this receptor alone: In convalescent patients, the post-vaccine spike-reactive repertoire consisted mainly of new vaccine-induced clones, largely distinct from infection-induced clones. The study was limited by a small number of convalescent patients, and early post-infection timepoints were lacking. Both infection-induced and vaccine-induced clones contracted markedly at late post-vaccination timepoints, which is consistent with waning T cell responses.

The sequence was obtained from a human donor who had a prior SARS-CoV-2 infection. The input for sequencing was CD4+ T cells from PBMCs cultured without peptide, taken before COVID-19 vaccination. The sequence links TRBV4-2 to TRBJ2-7, with 10 junctional bases fitting TRBD2. CDR3 protein: CASSQERGGREQYF. The DNA reads as follows: TGTGCCAGCAGCCAGGAGCGGGGGGGGAGGGAGCAGTACTTC.